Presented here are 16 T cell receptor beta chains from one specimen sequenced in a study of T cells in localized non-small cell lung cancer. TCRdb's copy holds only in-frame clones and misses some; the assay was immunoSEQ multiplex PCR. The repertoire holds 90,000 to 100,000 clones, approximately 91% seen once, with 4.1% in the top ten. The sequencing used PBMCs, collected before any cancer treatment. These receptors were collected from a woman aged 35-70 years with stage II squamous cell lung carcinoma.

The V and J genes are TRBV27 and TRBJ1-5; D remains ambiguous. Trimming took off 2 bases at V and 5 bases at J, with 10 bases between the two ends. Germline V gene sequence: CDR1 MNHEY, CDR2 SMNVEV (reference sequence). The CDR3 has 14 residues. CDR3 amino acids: CASSLRAAHQPQHF. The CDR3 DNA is TGTGCCAGCAGTTTAAGGGCGGCCCATCAGCCCCAGCATTTT.

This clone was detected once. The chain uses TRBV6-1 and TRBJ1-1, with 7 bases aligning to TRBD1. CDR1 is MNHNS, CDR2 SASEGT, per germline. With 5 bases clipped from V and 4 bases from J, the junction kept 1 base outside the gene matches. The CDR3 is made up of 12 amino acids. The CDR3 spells CASSTGATEAFF. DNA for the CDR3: TGTGCCAGCAGTACAGGGGCCACTGAAGCTTTCTTT.

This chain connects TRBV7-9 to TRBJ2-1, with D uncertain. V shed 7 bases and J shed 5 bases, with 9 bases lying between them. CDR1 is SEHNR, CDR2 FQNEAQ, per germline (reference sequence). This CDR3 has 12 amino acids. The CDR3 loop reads CASKGSDNEQFF. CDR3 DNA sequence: TGTGCCAGCAAGGGCTCGGACAATGAGCAGTTCTTC.

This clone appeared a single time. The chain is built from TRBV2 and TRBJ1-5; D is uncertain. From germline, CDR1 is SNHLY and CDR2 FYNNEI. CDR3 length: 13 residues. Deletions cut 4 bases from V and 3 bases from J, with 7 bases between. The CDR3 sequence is CASSGGNNQPQHF. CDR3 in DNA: TGTGCCAGCAGTGGAGGAAACAATCAGCCCCAGCATTTT.

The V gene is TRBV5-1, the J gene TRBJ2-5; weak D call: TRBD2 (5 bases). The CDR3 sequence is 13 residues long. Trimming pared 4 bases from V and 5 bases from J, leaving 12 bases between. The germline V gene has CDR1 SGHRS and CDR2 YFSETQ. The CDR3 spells CASSRERGETQYF. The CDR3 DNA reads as TGCGCCAGCAGCCGGGAAAGAGGGGAGACCCAGTACTTC.

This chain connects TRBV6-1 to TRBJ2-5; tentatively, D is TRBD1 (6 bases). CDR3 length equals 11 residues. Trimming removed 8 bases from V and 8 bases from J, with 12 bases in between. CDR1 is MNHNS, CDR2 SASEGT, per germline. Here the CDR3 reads CASRHRDTQYF. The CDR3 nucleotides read TGTGCCAGCCGTCACAGGGACACCCAGTACTTC.

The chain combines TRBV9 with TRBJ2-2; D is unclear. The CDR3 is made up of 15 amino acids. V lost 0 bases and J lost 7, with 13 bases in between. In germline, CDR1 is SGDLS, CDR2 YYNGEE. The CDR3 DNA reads TGTGCCAGCAGCGTAGCTCCGGGCCCCAGCGGGGAGCTGTTTTTT. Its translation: CASSVAPGPSGELFF. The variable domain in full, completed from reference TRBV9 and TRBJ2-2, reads DSGVTQTPKHLITATGQRVTLRCSPRSGDLSVYWYQQSLDQGLQFLIQYYNGEERAKGNILERFSAQQFPDLHSELNLSSLELGDSALYFCASSVAPGPSGELFFGEGSRLTVL.

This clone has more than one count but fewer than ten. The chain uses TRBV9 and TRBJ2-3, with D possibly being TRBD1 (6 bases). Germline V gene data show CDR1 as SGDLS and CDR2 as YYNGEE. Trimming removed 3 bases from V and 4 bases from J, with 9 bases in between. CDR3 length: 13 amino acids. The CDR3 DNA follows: TGTGCCAGCAGCGGCTACAGGGCAGATACGCAGTATTTT. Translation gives CASSGYRADTQYF.

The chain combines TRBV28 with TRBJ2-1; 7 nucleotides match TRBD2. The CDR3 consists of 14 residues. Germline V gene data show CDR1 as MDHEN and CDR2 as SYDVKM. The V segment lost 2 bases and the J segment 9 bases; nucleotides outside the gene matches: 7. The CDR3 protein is CASSLGSRGVEQFF. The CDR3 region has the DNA TGTGCCAGCAGTTTAGGCAGCCGGGGGGTTGAGCAGTTCTTC.

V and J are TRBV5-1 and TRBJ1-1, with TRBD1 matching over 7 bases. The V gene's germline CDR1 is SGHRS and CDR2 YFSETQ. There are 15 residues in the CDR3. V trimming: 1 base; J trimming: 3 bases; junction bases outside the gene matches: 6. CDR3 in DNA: TGCGCCAGCAGCTTGCCGGGACAGACTTACACTGAAGCTTTCTTT. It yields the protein CASSLPGQTYTEAFF.

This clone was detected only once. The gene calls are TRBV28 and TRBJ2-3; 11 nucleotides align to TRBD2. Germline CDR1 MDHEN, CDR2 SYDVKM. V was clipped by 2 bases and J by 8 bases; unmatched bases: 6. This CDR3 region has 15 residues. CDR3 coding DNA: TGTGCCAGCAGTTTAGGAGTAGCGGGAGGGGGTACGCAGTATTTT. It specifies CASSLGVAGGGTQYF.

The CDR3 sequence is CASSPRETQYF. CDR3 nucleotide sequence: TGTGCCAGCTCACCACGAGAGACCCAGTACTTC. This chain joins TRBV18 and TRBJ2-5; unclear D gene. This CDR3 has 11 residues. Per germline, CDR1 KGHSH and CDR2 LQKENI. The ends were cut back, 1 base at V and 4 bases at J, with 1 base in the middle.

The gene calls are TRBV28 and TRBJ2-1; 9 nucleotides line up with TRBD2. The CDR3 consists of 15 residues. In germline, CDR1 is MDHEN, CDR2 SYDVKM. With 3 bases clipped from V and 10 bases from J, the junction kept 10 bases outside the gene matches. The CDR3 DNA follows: TGTGCCAGCAGTTTTATGCTAGCGGGGAGGCAGGAGCAGTTCTTC. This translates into CASSFMLAGRQEQFF.

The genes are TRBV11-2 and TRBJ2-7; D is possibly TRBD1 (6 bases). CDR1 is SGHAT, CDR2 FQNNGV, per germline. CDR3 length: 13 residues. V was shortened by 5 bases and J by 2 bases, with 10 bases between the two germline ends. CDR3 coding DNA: TGTGCCAGCAGCCCGGACAGCGCCTACGAGCAGTACTTC. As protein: CASSPDSAYEQYF.

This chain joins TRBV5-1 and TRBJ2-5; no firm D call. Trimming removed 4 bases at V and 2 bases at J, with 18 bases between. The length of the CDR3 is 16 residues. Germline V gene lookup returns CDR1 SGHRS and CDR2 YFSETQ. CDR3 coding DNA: TGCGCCAGCAGCCGAGGCCTTAATCGCGTACAAGAGACCCAGTACTTC. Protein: CASSRGLNRVQETQYF.

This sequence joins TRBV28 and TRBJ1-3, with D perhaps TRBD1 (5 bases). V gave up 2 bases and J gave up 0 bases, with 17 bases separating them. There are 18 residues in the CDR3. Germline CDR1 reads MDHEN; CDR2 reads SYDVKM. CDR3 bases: TGTGCCAGCAGTTTACTCCTGACAGTTTGGAGCTCTGGAAACACCATATATTTT. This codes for CASSLLLTVWSSGNTIYF.